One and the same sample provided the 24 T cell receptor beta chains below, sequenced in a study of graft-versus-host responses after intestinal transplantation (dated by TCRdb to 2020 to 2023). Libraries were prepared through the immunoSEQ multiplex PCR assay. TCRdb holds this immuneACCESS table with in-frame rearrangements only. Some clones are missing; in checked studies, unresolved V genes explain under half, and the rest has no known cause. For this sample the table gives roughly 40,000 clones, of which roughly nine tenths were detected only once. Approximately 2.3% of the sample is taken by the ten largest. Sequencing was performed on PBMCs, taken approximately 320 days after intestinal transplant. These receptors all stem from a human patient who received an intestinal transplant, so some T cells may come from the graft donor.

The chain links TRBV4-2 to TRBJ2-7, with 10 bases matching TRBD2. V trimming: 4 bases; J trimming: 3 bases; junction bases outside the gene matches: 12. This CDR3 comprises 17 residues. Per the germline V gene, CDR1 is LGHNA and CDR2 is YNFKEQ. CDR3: CASSRASGGLVRYEQYF. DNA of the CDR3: TGTGCCAGCAGCCGCGCTAGCGGGGGACTCGTCCGCTACGAGCAGTACTTC.

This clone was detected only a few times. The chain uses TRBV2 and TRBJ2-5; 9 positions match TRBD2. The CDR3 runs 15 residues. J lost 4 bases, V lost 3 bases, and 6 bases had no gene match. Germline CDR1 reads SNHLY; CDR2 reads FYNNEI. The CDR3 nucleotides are TGTGCCAGCAGTGACGGCGGGGGGGCCGCAGAGACCCAGTACTTC. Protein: CASSDGGGAAETQYF.

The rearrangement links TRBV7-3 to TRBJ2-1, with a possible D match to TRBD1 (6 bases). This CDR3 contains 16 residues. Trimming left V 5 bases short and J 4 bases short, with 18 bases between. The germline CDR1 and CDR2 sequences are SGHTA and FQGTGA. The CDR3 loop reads CASSPIGQSLYNEQFF. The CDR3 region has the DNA TGTGCCAGCAGCCCCATTGGACAGTCTCTGTACAATGAGCAGTTCTTC.

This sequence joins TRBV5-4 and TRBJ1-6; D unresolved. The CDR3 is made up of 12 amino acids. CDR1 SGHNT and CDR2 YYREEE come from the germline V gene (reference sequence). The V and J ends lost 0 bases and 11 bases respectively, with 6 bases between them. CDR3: CASSLGWPPLHF. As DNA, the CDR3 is TGTGCCAGCAGCTTGGGTTGGCCACCCCTCCACTTT. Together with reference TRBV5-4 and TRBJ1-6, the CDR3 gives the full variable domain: ETGVTQSPTHLIKTRGQQVTLRCSSQSGHNTVSWYQQALGQGPQFIFQYYREEENGRGNFPPRFSGLQFPNYSSELNVNALELDDSALYLCASSLGWPPLHFGNGTRLTVT.

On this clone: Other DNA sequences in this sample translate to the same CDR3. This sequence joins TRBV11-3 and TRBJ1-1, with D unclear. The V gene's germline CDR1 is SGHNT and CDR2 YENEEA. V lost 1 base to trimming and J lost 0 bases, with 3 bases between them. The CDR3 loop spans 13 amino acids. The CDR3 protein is CASSLGLNTEAFF. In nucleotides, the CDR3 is TGTGCCAGCAGCTTAGGGTTGAACACTGAAGCTTTCTTT. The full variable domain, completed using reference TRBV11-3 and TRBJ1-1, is EAGVVQSPRYKIIEKKQPVAFWCNPISGHNTLYWYLQNLGQGPELLIRYENEEAVDDSQLPKDRFSAERLKGVDSTLKIQPAELGDSAVYLCASSLGLNTEAFFGQGTRLTVV.

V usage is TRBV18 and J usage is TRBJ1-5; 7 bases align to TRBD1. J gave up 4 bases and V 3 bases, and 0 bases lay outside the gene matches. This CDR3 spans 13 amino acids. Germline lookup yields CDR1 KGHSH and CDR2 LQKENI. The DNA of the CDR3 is TGTGCCAGCTCACCGGACAGGAATCAGCCCCAGCATTTT. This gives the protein CASSPDRNQPQHF.

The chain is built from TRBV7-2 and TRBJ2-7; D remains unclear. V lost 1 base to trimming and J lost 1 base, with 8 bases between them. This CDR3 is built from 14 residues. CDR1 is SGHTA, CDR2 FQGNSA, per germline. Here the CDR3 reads CASSLGVGSYEQYF. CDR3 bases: TGTGCCAGCAGCTTAGGAGTGGGTTCCTACGAGCAGTACTTC.

CDR3 sequence: CASSQSRRIEAFF. The CDR3, as DNA: TGCGCCAGCAGTCAATCGCGGAGGATTGAAGCTTTCTTT. The chain employs TRBV23-1 and TRBJ1-1; D unclear. TRBV23-1 is given ORF status, its function remaining uncertain. This CDR3 region has 13 residues. V was trimmed by 0 bases and J by 7 bases, leaving 9 bases between them.

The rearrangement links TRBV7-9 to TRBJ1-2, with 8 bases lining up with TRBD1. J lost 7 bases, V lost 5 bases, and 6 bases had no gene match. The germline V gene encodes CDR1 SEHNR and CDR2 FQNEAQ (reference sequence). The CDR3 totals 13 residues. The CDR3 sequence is CASSLDRVSGYTF. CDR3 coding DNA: TGTGCCAGCAGCCTGGACAGGGTCTCTGGCTACACCTTC. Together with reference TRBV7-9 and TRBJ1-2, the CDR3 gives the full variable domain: DTGVSQNPRHKITKRGQNVTFRCDPISEHNRLYWYRQTLGQGPEFLTYFQNEAQLEKSRLLSDRFSAERPKGSFSTLEIQRTEQGDSAMYLCASSLDRVSGYTFGSGTRLTVV.

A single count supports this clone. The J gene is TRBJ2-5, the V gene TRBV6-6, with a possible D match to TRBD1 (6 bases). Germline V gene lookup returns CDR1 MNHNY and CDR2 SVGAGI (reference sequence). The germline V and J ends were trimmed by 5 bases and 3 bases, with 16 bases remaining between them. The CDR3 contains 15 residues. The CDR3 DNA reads TGTGCCAGCAGTCCCGGACCCAAGGGGGAAGAGACCCAGTACTTC. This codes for CASSPGPKGEETQYF.

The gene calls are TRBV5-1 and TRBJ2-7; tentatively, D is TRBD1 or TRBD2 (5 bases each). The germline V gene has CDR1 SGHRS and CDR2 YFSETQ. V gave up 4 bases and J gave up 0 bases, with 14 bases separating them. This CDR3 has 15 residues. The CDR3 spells CASSPGPQLSYEQYF. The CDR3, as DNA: TGCGCCAGCAGCCCGGGACCTCAACTCTCCTACGAGCAGTACTTC.

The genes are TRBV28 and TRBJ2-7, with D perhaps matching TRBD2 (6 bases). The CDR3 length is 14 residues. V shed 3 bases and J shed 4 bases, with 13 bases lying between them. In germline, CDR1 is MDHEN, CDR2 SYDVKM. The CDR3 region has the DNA TGTGCCAGCAGTTTCGGCGGGACGAGATACGAGCAGTACTTC. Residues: CASSFGGTRYEQYF.

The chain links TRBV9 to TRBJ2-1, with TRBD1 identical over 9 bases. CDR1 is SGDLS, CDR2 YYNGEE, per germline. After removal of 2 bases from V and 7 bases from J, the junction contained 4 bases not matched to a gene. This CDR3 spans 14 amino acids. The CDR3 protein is CASSVWTGANEQFF. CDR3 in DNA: TGTGCCAGCAGCGTCTGGACAGGGGCAAATGAGCAGTTCTTC. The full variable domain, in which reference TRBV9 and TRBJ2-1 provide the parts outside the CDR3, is DSGVTQTPKHLITATGQRVTLRCSPRSGDLSVYWYQQSLDQGLQFLIQYYNGEERAKGNILERFSAQQFPDLHSELNLSSLELGDSALYFCASSVWTGANEQFFGPGTRLTVL.

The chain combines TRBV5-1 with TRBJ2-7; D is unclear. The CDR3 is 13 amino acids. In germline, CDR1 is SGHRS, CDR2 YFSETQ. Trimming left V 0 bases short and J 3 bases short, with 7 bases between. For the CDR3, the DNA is TGCGCCAGCAGCTTGGCCGTAGACTACGAGCAGTACTTC. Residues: CASSLAVDYEQYF.

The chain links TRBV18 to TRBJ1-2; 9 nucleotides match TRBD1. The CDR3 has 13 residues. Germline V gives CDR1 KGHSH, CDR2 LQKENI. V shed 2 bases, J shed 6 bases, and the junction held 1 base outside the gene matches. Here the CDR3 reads CASSPRTGDGYTF. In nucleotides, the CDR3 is TGTGCCAGCTCACCAAGGACAGGGGATGGCTACACCTTC.

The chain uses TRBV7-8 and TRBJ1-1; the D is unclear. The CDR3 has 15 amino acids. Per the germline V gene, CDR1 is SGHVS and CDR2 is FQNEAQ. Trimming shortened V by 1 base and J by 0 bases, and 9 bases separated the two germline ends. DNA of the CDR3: TGTGCCAGCAGCTTAGATTCAGCTATGAACACTGAAGCTTTCTTT. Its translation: CASSLDSAMNTEAFF.

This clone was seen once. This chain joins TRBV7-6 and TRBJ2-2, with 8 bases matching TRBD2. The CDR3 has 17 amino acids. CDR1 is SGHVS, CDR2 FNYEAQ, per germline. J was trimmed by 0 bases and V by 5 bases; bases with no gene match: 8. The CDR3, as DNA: TGTGCCAGCAGCCTCCTCCCGGGACTAGCGAACACCGGGGAGCTGTTTTTT. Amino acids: CASSLLPGLANTGELFF.

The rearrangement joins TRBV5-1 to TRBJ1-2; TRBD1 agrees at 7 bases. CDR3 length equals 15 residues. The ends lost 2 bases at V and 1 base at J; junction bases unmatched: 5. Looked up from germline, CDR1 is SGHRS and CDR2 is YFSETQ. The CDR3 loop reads CASSFDRVFNYGYTF. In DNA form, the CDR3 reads TGCGCCAGCAGCTTCGACAGGGTGTTTAACTATGGCTACACCTTC.

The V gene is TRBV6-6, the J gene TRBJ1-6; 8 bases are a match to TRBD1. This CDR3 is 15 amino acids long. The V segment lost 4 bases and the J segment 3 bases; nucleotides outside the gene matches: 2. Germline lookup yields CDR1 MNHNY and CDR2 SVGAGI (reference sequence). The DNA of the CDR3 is TGTGCCAGCAGTTCAGGACAGGGCTATAATTCACCCCTCCACTTT. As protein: CASSSGQGYNSPLHF.

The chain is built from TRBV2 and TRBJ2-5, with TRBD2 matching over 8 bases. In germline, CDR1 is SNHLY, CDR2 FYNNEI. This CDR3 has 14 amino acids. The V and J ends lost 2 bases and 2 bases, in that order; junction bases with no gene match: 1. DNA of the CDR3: TGTGCCAGCAGTGAAACTAGCGGACAAGAGACCCAGTACTTC. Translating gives CASSETSGQETQYF.

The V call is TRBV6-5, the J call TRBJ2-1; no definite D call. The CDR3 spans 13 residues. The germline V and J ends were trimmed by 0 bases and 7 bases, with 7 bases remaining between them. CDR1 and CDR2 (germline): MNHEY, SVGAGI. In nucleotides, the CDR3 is TGTGCCAGCAGTTACTCGAGGCTGAATGAGCAGTTCTTC. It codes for CASSYSRLNEQFF.

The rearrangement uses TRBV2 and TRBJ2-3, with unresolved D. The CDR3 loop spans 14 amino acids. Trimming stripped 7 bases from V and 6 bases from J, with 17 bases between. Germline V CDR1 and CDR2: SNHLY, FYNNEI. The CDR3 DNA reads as TGTGCCAGCACGCCTAGTGGATTGGTGGATACGCAGTATTTT. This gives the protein CASTPSGLVDTQYF.

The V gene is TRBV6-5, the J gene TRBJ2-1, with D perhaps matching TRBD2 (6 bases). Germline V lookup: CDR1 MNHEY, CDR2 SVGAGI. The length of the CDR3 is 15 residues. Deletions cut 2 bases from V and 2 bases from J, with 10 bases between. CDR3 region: CASSYGGSTYNEQFF. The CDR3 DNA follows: TGTGCCAGCAGTTACGGGGGGTCCACCTACAATGAGCAGTTCTTC.

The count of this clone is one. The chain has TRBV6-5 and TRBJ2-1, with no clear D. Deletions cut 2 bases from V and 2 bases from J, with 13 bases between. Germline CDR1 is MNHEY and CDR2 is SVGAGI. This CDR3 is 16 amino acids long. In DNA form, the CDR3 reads TGTGCCAGCAGTTACGAGAGTACACCTACCTACAATGAGCAGTTCTTC. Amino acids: CASSYESTPTYNEQFF.